These T cell receptor beta chains were read from a single sample in a study of CD8+ T cells in alopecia areata. Libraries were prepared by immunoSEQ multiplex PCR; TCRdb keeps only in-frame clonotypes and omits some of them. The sample has roughly 200,000 clones; roughly three fifths are singletons. Source material: CD8+ T cells sorted from blood. All receptors come from a human donor in good health. Both conserved end residues are part of each CDR3. Each record gives: J gene, V gene, CDR3 length, CDR3 protein.

j_gene: TRBJ2-3; v_gene: TRBV29-1; len: 13; CDR3aa: CSVEGGNEDTQYF
j_gene: TRBJ2-3; v_gene: TRBV27; len: 17; CDR3aa: CASNPYPLAASTDTQYF
j_gene: TRBJ1-2; v_gene: TRBV11-2; len: 12; CDR3aa: CASSLFPDGYTF
j_gene: TRBJ2-5; v_gene: TRBV30; len: 15; CDR3aa: CAWSTGTGIQETQYF
j_gene: TRBJ2-5; v_gene: TRBV7-8; len: 14; CDR3aa: CASSLEMGQETQYF
j_gene: TRBJ2-3; v_gene: TRBV7-9; len: 13; CDR3aa: CASSFPASDTQYF
j_gene: TRBJ1-3; v_gene: TRBV4-1; len: 15; CDR3aa: CASSQDRGRGNTIYF
j_gene: TRBJ2-5; v_gene: TRBV29-1; len: 14; CDR3aa: CSVEGTSNIETQYF
j_gene: TRBJ1-2; v_gene: TRBV6-1; len: 11; CDR3aa: CASREGYGYTF
j_gene: TRBJ2-7; v_gene: TRBV9; len: 13; CDR3aa: CASSAQVADEQYF
j_gene: TRBJ2-6; v_gene: TRBV30; len: 13; CDR3aa: CAWEGPLANVLTF
j_gene: TRBJ1-2; v_gene: TRBV29-1; len: 13; CDR3aa: CSVVEGQVYGYTF
j_gene: TRBJ2-2; v_gene: TRBV2; len: 10; CDR3aa: CASSGVELFF
j_gene: TRBJ2-1; v_gene: TRBV7-7; len: 15; CDR3aa: CASSLGVHPYNEQFF
j_gene: TRBJ2-7; v_gene: TRBV2; len: 14; CDR3aa: CASSDVQGDGEQYF
j_gene: TRBJ1-1; v_gene: TRBV29-1; len: 11; CDR3aa: CSVVGATEAFF
j_gene: TRBJ2-1; v_gene: TRBV11-2; len: 17; CDR3aa: CASSGHLGTGFRNEQFF
j_gene: TRBJ2-7; v_gene: TRBV20-1; len: 11; CDR3aa: CSAPAGGEQYF
j_gene: TRBJ2-1; v_gene: TRBV4-2; len: 12; CDR3aa: CASSLIIGEQFF
j_gene: TRBJ1-1; v_gene: TRBV19; len: 13; CDR3aa: CASSTGGNTEAFF
j_gene: TRBJ1-2; v_gene: TRBV27; len: 13; CDR3aa: CASSLGGASGYTF
j_gene: TRBJ2-1; v_gene: TRBV4-1; len: 14; CDR3aa: CASSQEEIAGEQFF
j_gene: TRBJ2-5; v_gene: TRBV30; len: 15; CDR3aa: CASSGTGGAVETQYF
j_gene: TRBJ2-7; v_gene: TRBV7-9; len: 17; CDR3aa: CASSLAPSGATRYEQYF
j_gene: TRBJ1-2; v_gene: TRBV7-9; len: 14; CDR3aa: CASSYLGIVDGYTF